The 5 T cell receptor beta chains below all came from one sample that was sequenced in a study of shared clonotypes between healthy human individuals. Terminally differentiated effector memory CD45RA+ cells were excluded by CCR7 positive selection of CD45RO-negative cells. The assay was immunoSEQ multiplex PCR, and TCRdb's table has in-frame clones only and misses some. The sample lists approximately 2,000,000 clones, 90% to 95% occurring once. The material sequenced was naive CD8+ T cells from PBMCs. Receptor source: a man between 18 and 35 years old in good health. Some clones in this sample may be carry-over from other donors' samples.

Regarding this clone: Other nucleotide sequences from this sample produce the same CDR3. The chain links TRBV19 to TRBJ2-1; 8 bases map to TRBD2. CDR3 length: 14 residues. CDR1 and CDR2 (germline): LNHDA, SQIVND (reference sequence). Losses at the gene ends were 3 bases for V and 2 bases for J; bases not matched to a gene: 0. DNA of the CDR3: TGTGCCAGTAGTATGGGACTAGCCTACAATGAGCAGTTCTTC. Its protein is CASSMGLAYNEQFF.

For the CDR3, the DNA is TGTGCCAGCAGCTGGACCTCTGGGGGTCCCACAGATACGCAGTATTTT. Encoded protein: CASSWTSGGPTDTQYF. This rearrangement joins TRBV7-9 to TRBJ2-3, with D perhaps matching TRBD1 or TRBD2 (5 bases each). Trimming removed 4 bases at V and 2 bases at J, with 16 bases between. In germline, CDR1 is SEHNR, CDR2 FQNEAQ (reference sequence). This CDR3 comprises 16 residues.

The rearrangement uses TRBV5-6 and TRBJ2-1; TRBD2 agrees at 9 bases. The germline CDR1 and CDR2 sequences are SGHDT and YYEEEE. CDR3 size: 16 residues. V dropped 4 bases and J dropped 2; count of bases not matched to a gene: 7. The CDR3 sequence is CASSPMTSGPYNEQFF. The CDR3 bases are TGTGCCAGCAGCCCGATGACTAGCGGCCCCTACAATGAGCAGTTCTTC.

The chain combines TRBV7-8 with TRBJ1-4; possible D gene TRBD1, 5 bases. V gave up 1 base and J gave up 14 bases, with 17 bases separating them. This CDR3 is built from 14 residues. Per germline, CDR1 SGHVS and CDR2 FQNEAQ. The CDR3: CASSLEAGRLFLFF. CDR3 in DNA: TGTGCCAGCAGCTTAGAGGCAGGGCGACTATTCCTGTTTTTT.

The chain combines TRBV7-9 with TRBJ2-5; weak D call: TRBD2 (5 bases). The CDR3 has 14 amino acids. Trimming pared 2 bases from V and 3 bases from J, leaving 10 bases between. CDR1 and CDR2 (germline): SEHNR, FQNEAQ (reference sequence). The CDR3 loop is CASSLIDGKETQYF. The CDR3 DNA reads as TGTGCCAGCAGCTTAATTGACGGGAAAGAGACCCAGTACTTC. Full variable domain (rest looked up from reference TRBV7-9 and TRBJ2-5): DTGVSQNPRHKITKRGQNVTFRCDPISEHNRLYWYRQTLGQGPEFLTYFQNEAQLEKSRLLSDRFSAERPKGSFSTLEIQRTEQGDSAMYLCASSLIDGKETQYFGPGTRLLVL.